This is a list of T cell receptor beta chains from one sample in a study of OX40 agonist ivuxolimab in advanced cancers. TCRdb's copy holds only in-frame clones and misses some; the assay was immunoSEQ multiplex PCR. The profile shows fewer than 70,000 clones, about 88% of them singletons. The sample was CD4+ or CD8+ T cells sorted from blood, taken in a trial of the OX40 agonist ivuxolimab. The receptors here all came from an adult with an advanced solid tumor such as melanoma, head and neck, liver or kidney cancer. CDR3s include the opening cysteine and the closing phenylalanine or tryptophan. D genes are given only for firm matches. Some rows mark clone size as missing; the rest say once, few, many or name a class of expanded clone.

clone size	V gene	CDR3 length	D gene	J gene	CDR3 protein	CDR3 DNA
.	TRBV28	13	.	TRBJ1-3	CASSESSGNTIYF	TGTGCCAGCAGCGAAAGCTCTGGAAACACCATATATTTT
.	TRBV28	14	.	TRBJ1-5	CASSVQGGYQPQHF	TGTGCCAGCAGTGTGCAAGGGGGGTATCAGCCCCAGCATTTT
.	TRBV7-6	16	.	TRBJ2-4	CASSPGLGPNRDIQYF	TGTGCCAGCAGCCCCGGGTTGGGGCCCAACAGGGACATTCAGTACTTC
.	TRBV6-5	14	.	TRBJ1-5	CASSYRQYNQPQHF	TGTGCCAGCAGTTATCGACAGTACAATCAGCCCCAGCATTTT
few	TRBV2	10	.	TRBJ1-2	CASRIRDMTF	TGTGCCAGCAGGATCCGGGACATGACCTTC
.	TRBV4-1	14	TRBD1	TRBJ1-2	CASSTRQGHYGYTF	TGCGCCAGCAGCACCCGACAGGGGCACTATGGCTACACCTTC
once	TRBV7-3	14	.	TRBJ1-6	CASSPGQAVSPLHF	TGTGCCAGCAGCCCGGGCCAGGCGGTTTCACCCCTCCACTTT
.	TRBV7-2	15	.	TRBJ2-3	CASSLAQGIPDTQYF	TGTGCCAGCAGCTTAGCACAGGGTATCCCAGATACGCAGTATTTT
.	TRBV30	12	.	TRBJ2-7	CAWSQGRYEQYF	TGTGCCTGGAGTCAGGGGCGCTACGAGCAGTACTTC
.	TRBV11-2	14	.	TRBJ2-7	CASSLGGRPYEQYF	TGTGCCAGCAGCTTAGGGGGAAGACCCTACGAGCAGTACTTC
once	TRBV7-9	14	.	TRBJ2-5	CASSFSRGGETQYF	TGTGCCAGCAGCTTCTCCAGGGGAGGGGAGACCCAGTACTTC
.	TRBV28	14	.	TRBJ2-7	CASMMTDRAYEQYF	TGTGCCAGCATGATGACCGACCGTGCCTACGAGCAGTACTTC
.	TRBV9	14	.	TRBJ2-5	CASSTFGVEETQYF	TGTGCCAGCAGCACCTTCGGAGTTGAAGAGACCCAGTACTTC
.	TRBV5-1	15	.	TRBJ1-2	CASRSLPHGNYGYTF	TGCGCCAGCAGATCCCTGCCCCATGGGAACTATGGCTACACCTTC
.	TRBV27	13	.	TRBJ2-7	CASKSSDRYEQYF	TGTGCCAGCAAGTCTAGCGACCGCTACGAGCAGTACTTC
.	TRBV7-3	17	TRBD1	TRBJ2-3	CASSRGFGTGHTDTQYF	TGTGCCAGCAGCCGGGGTTTTGGGACAGGGCACACAGATACGCAGTATTTT
.	TRBV5-1	14	.	TRBJ2-5	CASSVISVGETQYF	TGCGCCAGCAGCGTAATTAGCGTGGGGGAGACCCAGTACTTC
.	TRBV5-5	16	TRBD1	TRBJ2-7	CASSLGPGQSSYEQYF	TGTGCCAGCAGCTTGGGGCCGGGACAGAGCTCCTACGAGCAGTACTTC
.	TRBV7-6	12	.	TRBJ2-5	CASNLGGETQYF	TGTGCCAGCAACCTAGGAGGGGAGACCCAGTACTTC
.	TRBV7-6	16	.	TRBJ2-1	CASSLAAGSSYNEQFF	TGTGCCAGCAGCTTAGCGGCCGGGAGCTCCTACAATGAGCAGTTCTTC
.	TRBV5-5	14	.	TRBJ2-7	CASSSDTGFGGQYF	TGTGCCAGCAGCTCGGACACCGGGTTTGGCGGGCAGTACTTC
.	TRBV30	13	.	TRBJ1-1	CAWSVTSGGEAFF	TGTGCCTGGAGTGTAACGTCGGGCGGGGAAGCTTTCTTT
.	TRBV4-2	17	TRBD2	TRBJ2-2	CASSQAGLAGVTGELFF	TGTGCCAGCAGCCAAGCGGGACTAGCGGGGGTCACCGGGGAGCTGTTTTTT
.	TRBV7-9	12	.	TRBJ2-7	CASTRDGYEQYF	TGTGCCAGCACCCGGGACGGCTACGAGCAGTACTTC
.	TRBV18	11	.	TRBJ2-7	CASSPDHEQYF	TGTGCCAGCTCACCAGACCACGAGCAGTACTTC
.	TRBV28	14	.	TRBJ2-5	CASSLSWQGETQYF	TGTGCCAGCAGTTTAAGTTGGCAGGGCGAGACCCAGTACTTC
.	TRBV18	15	.	TRBJ2-4	CASSPPSSAKNIQYF	TGTGCCAGCTCACCACCGTCTTCAGCCAAAAACATTCAGTACTTC
.	TRBV29-1	13	.	TRBJ2-1	CSAEEAVYNEQFF	TGCAGCGCCGAGGAGGCAGTCTACAATGAGCAGTTCTTC
.	TRBV9	16	TRBD1	TRBJ2-7	CASSSWGDRGPYEQYF	TGTGCCAGCAGCTCTTGGGGGGACAGGGGGCCGTACGAGCAGTACTTC